A single sample gave rise to the 16 T cell receptor beta chains below, sequenced in a study of cytomegalovirus exposure and HLA in healthy donors. PCR was performed using 60 Vbeta and 13 Jbeta primers. Sequencing used immunoSEQ multiplex PCR; TCRdb keeps in-frame clones, though not all of them. The top ten hold roughly 3.4% of the sample, which has approximately 150,000 clones, 75% to 85% seen once. The sequencing input was PBMCs. The receptors originated from a human donor in good health.

The chain carries TRBV2 and TRBJ2-7; D is possibly TRBD2 (5 bases). The CDR3 contains 13 residues. Germline assignment: CDR1 SNHLY and CDR2 FYNNEI. V was cut by 6 bases and J by 3 bases, with 12 bases left in between. CDR3 amino acids: CASSYSRDYEQYF. The CDR3 DNA reads TGTGCCAGCAGCTATTCTCGGGACTACGAGCAGTACTTC.

The chain links TRBV5-4 to TRBJ1-4; TRBD1 agrees at 7 bases. The trim removed 7 bases at V and 4 bases at J, leaving 10 bases unmatched. This CDR3 spans 15 amino acids. Germline CDR1 reads SGHNT; CDR2 reads YYREEE (reference sequence). Here the CDR3 DNA reads TGTGCCAGCTCCATGGGGCAGGGGGTTAATGAAAAACTGTTTTTT. This encodes CASSMGQGVNEKLFF.

The gene calls are TRBV13 and TRBJ1-2; no clear D gene. Deletions cut 4 bases from V and 9 bases from J, with 18 bases between. This CDR3 is 14 amino acids long. From germline, CDR1 is PRHDT and CDR2 FYEKMQ (reference sequence). CDR3 nucleotides: TGTGCCAGCAGCTCCCTATCTGGGCGGGCCCGCTACACCTTC. It encodes CASSSLSGRARYTF. Full variable domain (outside the CDR3, taken from reference TRBV13 and TRBJ1-2): AAGVIQSPRHLIKEKRETATLKCYPIPRHDTVYWYQQGPGQDPQFLISFYEKMQSDKGSIPDRFSAQQFSDYHSELNMSSLELGDSALYFCASSSLSGRARYTFGSGTRLTVV.

The chain carries TRBV19 and TRBJ1-6; 11 bases agree with TRBD1. Looked up from germline, CDR1 is LNHDA and CDR2 is SQIVND (reference sequence). The V gene end was trimmed by 6 bases and the J gene end by 10 bases; junction bases not matched to a gene: 17. This CDR3 is 18 amino acids long. This CDR3 is CASRKDRGLGSSVSPLHF. CDR3 in DNA: TGTGCCAGTAGGAAGGACAGGGGGCTTGGGTCCTCTGTCTCACCCCTCCACTTT.

This rearrangement joins TRBV11-2 to TRBJ2-7; 8 nucleotides agree with TRBD1. Germline trimming cut 6 bases from V and 4 bases from J; bases unmatched to any gene: 11. Germline CDR1 SGHAT, CDR2 FQNNGV. CDR3 length equals 15 residues. The CDR3 coding sequence is TGTGCCAGCAGGAACAATAGGGACAGGATTTACGAGCAGTACTTC. Its protein is CASRNNRDRIYEQYF.

The chain uses TRBV5-1 and TRBJ2-3; possible D gene TRBD2, 7 bases. Germline V gene lookup returns CDR1 SGHRS and CDR2 YFSETQ. Trimming took off 4 bases at V and 0 bases at J, with 15 bases between the two ends. This CDR3 is 16 amino acids long. The CDR3 here is CASSLLGGGSTDTQYF. In nucleotides, the CDR3 is TGCGCCAGCAGCCTCCTGGGAGGGGGGAGCACAGATACGCAGTATTTT.

The chain has TRBV19 and TRBJ2-5, with TRBD2 as a possible D gene (5 bases). This CDR3 has 13 amino acids. Germline assignment: CDR1 LNHDA and CDR2 SQIVND (reference sequence). The V and J ends lost 4 bases and 0 bases respectively, with 6 bases between them. The CDR3 nucleotides are TGTGCCAGTAGTAGAGGGAACCAAGAGACCCAGTACTTC. Translation gives CASSRGNQETQYF.

This clone occurred a few times. The CDR3 DNA reads as TGTGCCAGCAGTCATGACAGGGCGTCGGCCGGGGAGCTGTTTTTT. Amino acid sequence: CASSHDRASAGELFF. V gene TRBV6-5 combines with J gene TRBJ2-2; 7 bases match TRBD1. The CDR3 consists of 15 residues. The germline V gene has CDR1 MNHEY and CDR2 SVGAGI. Trimming cost V 5 bases and J 6 bases; bases outside gene matches: 9.

The chain carries TRBV4-1 and TRBJ2-1; TRBD1 might be the D (6 bases). The CDR3 contains 13 residues. V lost 1 base and J 9 bases, leaving 10 bases between the germline ends. The germline V gene has CDR1 MGHRA and CDR2 YSYEKL. This chain's CDR3 is CASSQASRGEQFF. CDR3 DNA sequence: TGCGCCAGCAGCCAAGCTTCCAGGGGTGAGCAGTTCTTC.

This chain uses TRBV15 with TRBJ2-2; 9 bases align to TRBD1. The CDR3 contains 15 residues. After removal of 2 bases from V and 7 bases from J, the junction contained 5 bases not matched to a gene. From germline, CDR1 is LNHNV and CDR2 YYDKDF (reference sequence). This CDR3 is CATSRPDRGSGELFF. CDR3 coding DNA: TGTGCCACCAGCAGACCGGACAGGGGCAGCGGGGAGCTGTTTTTT.

The chain combines TRBV10-2 with TRBJ1-6, with a tentative D call TRBD1 (6 bases). From germline, CDR1 is WSHSY and CDR2 SAAADI. The V end lost 0 bases, the J end lost 4 bases, and 7 bases lay between the germline ends. This CDR3 spans 15 amino acids. The CDR3 loop reads CASSESTGYNSPLHF. The CDR3, as DNA: TGCGCCAGCAGTGAGTCTACAGGGTATAATTCACCCCTCCACTTT.

The chain is built from TRBV5-5 and TRBJ2-7, with D uncertain. The CDR3 has 13 residues. Looked up from germline, CDR1 is SGHKS and CDR2 is YYEKEE (reference sequence). The V and J ends lost 2 bases and 1 base respectively, with 7 bases between them. The CDR3 nucleotides read TGTGCCAGCAGCTTTACAGTGTCCTACGAGCAGTACTTC. This gives the protein CASSFTVSYEQYF.

This chain joins TRBV7-9 and TRBJ2-1, with 8 bases lining up with TRBD1. CDR1 is SEHNR, CDR2 FQNEAQ, per germline (reference sequence). J lost 7 bases, V lost 5 bases, and 10 bases had no gene match. The CDR3 covers 15 residues. The CDR3 region has the DNA TGTGCCAGCAGCACGCACCGGGACAGGAGTAATGAGCAGTTCTTC. This translates into CASSTHRDRSNEQFF.

The V and J genes are TRBV11-2 and TRBJ2-3; no clear D gene. CDR1 SGHAT and CDR2 FQNNGV come from the germline V gene. Trimming cost V 1 base and J 4 bases, with 6 bases left between them. The CDR3 runs to 13 residues. The CDR3 DNA follows: TGTGCCAGCAGCTTAGCCTTCCCAGATACGCAGTATTTT. Its protein is CASSLAFPDTQYF.

The V call is TRBV10-1, the J call TRBJ2-2; TRBD1 agrees at 8 bases. Germline CDR1 is WNHNN and CDR2 is SYGVQD (reference sequence). This CDR3 is 16 amino acids long. J lost 6 bases, V lost 2 bases, and 8 bases had no gene match. The CDR3 DNA follows: TGCGCCAGCAGTGAGCAGGGGGCGAAACGGGCCGGGGAGCTGTTTTTT. Its translation: CASSEQGAKRAGELFF.

V and J are TRBV9 and TRBJ2-1, with D perhaps TRBD2 (5 bases). Germline V gene sequence: CDR1 SGDLS, CDR2 YYNGEE. The CDR3 has 13 residues. Trimming pared 3 bases from V and 8 bases from J, leaving 12 bases between. The CDR3 region has the DNA TGTGCCAGCAGCGACACTAGACTCTATGAGCAGTTCTTC. Protein product: CASSDTRLYEQFF.